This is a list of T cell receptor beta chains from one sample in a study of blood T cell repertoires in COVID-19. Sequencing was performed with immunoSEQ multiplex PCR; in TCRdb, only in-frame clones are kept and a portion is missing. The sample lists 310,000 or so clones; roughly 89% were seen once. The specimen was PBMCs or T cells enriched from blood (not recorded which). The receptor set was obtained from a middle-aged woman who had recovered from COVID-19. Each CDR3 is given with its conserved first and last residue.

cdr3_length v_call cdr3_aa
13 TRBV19 CASSMAGSDTQYF
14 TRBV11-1 CASSYGGQGYEQYF
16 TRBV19 CASSIHPGAGANVLTF
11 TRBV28 CASSSGFEQYF
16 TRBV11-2 CASSPAGTSGSYEQFF
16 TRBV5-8 CASSLFGTGHNQPQHF
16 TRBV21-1 CASPQLGPSGTYEQYF
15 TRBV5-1 CASSRDTYDTGELFF
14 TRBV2 CASSEVVRDQPQHF
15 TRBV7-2 CASSNLGDRVDTQYF
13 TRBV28 CASSFYGEEGYTF
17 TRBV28 CASSLYRAASGANVLTF
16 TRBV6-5 CASSYLLSGNTGELFF
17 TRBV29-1 CSVESPGLAGGTYEQYF
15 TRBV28 CASSPQFSSGNTIYF
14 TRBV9 CASSLGQLNTEAFF
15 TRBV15 CATSARGSSYNEQFF
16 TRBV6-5 CASSYPEAGGIYEQYF
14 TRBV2 CASRRDSLRQPQHF
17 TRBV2 CASSALGASYSNQPQHF
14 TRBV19 CASRPRTSGYEQYF
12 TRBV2 CASRGQSYGYTF
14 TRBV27 CASRWGHSTDTQYF
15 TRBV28 CASTTSGRALDTQYF
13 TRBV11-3 CASSSGGSGELFF
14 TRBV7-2 CASSRESSYNEQFF
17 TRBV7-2 CASSLPTGSQWNQPQHF
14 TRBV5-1 CASSLTQGNTEAFF
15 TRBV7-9 CASSLVMAKNTEAFF
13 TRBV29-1 CSVEVGAADEQYF
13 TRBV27 CASSLTVNTEAFF
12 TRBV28 CASDRISGEQYF
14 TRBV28 CASTRTGGDEKLFF
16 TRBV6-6 CASSYSGDSVQETQYF
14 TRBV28 CASSSQFPTGELFF
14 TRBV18 CASSPDRVGNTIYF
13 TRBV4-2 CASSQEGAEPQHF
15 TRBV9 CASSVLAGAGDTQYF
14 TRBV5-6 CASRLIGLYNEQFF
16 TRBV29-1 CSVGGLAGVNLESQYF
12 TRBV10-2 CASSDNTFGYTF
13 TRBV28 CASSRQGYYGYTF
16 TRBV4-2 CASSQPEREQHNEQFF
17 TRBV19 CASSNPGLAGGKETQYF
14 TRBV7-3 CASSSGGSGNTIYF
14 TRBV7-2 CASSGGGVGKPQHF
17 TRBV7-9 CASSPARGLAGGGEQFF
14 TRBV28 CASSSGGPNEKLFF
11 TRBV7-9 CASSWDNREFF
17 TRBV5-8 CASSLALTSGPLNEQFF